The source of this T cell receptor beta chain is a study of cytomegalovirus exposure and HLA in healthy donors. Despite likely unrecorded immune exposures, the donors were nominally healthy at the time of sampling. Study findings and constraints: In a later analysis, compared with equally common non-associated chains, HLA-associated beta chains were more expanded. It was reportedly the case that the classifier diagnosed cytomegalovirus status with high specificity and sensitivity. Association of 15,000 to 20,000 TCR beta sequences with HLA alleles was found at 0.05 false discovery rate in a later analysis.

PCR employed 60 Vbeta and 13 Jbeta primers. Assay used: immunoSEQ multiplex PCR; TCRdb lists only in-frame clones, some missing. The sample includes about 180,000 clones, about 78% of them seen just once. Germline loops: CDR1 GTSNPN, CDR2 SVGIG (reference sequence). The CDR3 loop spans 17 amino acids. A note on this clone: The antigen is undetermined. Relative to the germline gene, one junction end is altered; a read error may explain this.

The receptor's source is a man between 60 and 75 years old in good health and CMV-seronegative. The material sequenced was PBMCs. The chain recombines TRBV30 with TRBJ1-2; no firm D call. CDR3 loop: CAWSVGGGPVGFYGYPF. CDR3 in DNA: TGTGCCTGGAGTGTAGGAGGTGGGCCTGTGGGATTTTATGGCTACCCCTTC.